In its sample, the clone carrying this T cell receptor (beta chain) was seen once. The entry originates in a study of control samples from healthy donors and cancer patients. Assay: immunoSEQ multiplex PCR; the TCRdb copy retains only in-frame clones and omits some. Counted here are roughly 130,000 clones, 85% to 95% occurring once; the ten biggest clones make up approximately 4%. The trim removed 2 bases at V and 0 bases at J, leaving 0 bases unmatched. The CDR3 has 16 amino acids. Looked up from germline, CDR1 is SGHTA and CDR2 is FQGTGA. The sequence derives from a man in his thirties or forties in good health. The rearrangement joins TRBV7-3 to TRBJ2-2; 10 bases map to TRBD2. Sequencing was performed on blood. This CDR3 is CASSLLAGANTGELFF. The CDR3 region has the DNA TGTGCCAGCAGCTTACTAGCGGGGGCGAACACCGGGGAGCTGTTTTTT.